This entry lists 10 T cell receptor beta chains sequenced from one sample in a study of cytomegalovirus exposure and HLA in healthy donors. Primers for the PCR totalled 60 Vbeta and 13 Jbeta. TCRdb keeps only in-frame clones here, not all; method: immunoSEQ multiplex PCR. This sample's table has 75,000 to 95,000 clones. Sample: PBMCs. These receptors were collected from a woman aged 60-75 years in good health and CMV-seronegative.

The J gene is TRBJ2-7, the V gene TRBV21-1; no DNA check was done on the table's D call, TRBD2. TRBV21-1 corresponds to a pseudogene. CDR3 length: 16 residues. The CDR3 DNA follows: TGTGCCAGCAGCAGCCAGCTAGCGGGAGACGTCTACGAGCAGTACTTC. Its protein product is CASSSQLAGDVYEQYF.

The rearrangement links TRBV2 to TRBJ2-3, with a possible D match to TRBD2 (5 bases). Trimming cost V 4 bases and J 4 bases, with 6 bases left between them. Germline CDR1 and CDR2: SNHLY and FYNNEI. The CDR3 consists of 12 residues. This CDR3 reads CASSASPDTQYF. The CDR3 nucleotides read TGTGCCAGCAGTGCTAGCCCAGATACGCAGTATTTT.

The rearrangement links TRBV2 to TRBJ2-5; 7 positions agree with TRBD2. Germline V CDR1 and CDR2: SNHLY, FYNNEI. J gave up 5 bases and V 6 bases, and 6 bases lay outside the gene matches. This CDR3 region has 13 residues. The CDR3 here is CASRESGVETQYF. As DNA, the CDR3 is TGTGCCAGCAGGGAGAGCGGGGTTGAGACCCAGTACTTC.

V gene TRBV29-1 combines with J gene TRBJ2-1; 10 bases fit TRBD1. Per germline, CDR1 SQVTM and CDR2 ANQGSEA. V was clipped by 0 bases and J by 6 bases; unmatched bases: 2. The length of the CDR3 is 14 residues. The DNA of the CDR3 is TGCAGCGTTGAAGATTGGACAGGGGGCAATGAGCAGTTCTTC. The encoded protein is CSVEDWTGGNEQFF.

V gene TRBV6-5 combines with J gene TRBJ1-2, with D uncertain. V was cut by 5 bases and J by 0 bases, with 4 bases left in between. Germline V gene sequence: CDR1 MNHEY, CDR2 SVGAGI. This CDR3 has 12 amino acids. The CDR3 region is CASSDTNYGYTF. The CDR3 DNA reads as TGTGCCAGCAGTGACACTAACTATGGCTACACCTTC.

V usage is TRBV27 and J usage is TRBJ2-3; D perhaps matches TRBD1 (5 bases). This CDR3 region has 15 residues. CDR1 and CDR2 (germline): MNHEY, SMNVEV (reference sequence). V was pared by 3 bases and J by 2 bases, with 12 bases between. This CDR3 is CASSLIQAVTDTQYF. The CDR3 DNA sequence: TGTGCCAGCAGTTTGATACAGGCTGTCACAGATACGCAGTATTTT.

The V call is TRBV28, the J call TRBJ2-5; weak D call: TRBD2 (6 bases). Germline loops: CDR1 MDHEN, CDR2 SYDVKM. The germline V and J ends were trimmed by 4 bases and 2 bases, with 11 bases remaining between them. The CDR3 contains 14 residues. CDR3: CASSSHGLQETQYF. CDR3 in DNA: TGTGCCAGCAGTTCCCATGGACTACAAGAGACCCAGTACTTC.

The chain joins TRBV19 to TRBJ1-1; a weak D match, TRBD1 (5 bases). Trimming pared 6 bases from V and 10 bases from J, leaving 15 bases between. Germline V gives CDR1 LNHDA, CDR2 SQIVND (reference sequence). This CDR3 is 12 amino acids long. The CDR3 protein is CASRPGEGIAFF. The CDR3 DNA reads TGTGCCAGTAGACCGGGGGAAGGGATAGCTTTCTTT.

The chain recombines TRBV19 with TRBJ2-7, with 8 bases identical to TRBD1. The trim removed 1 base at V and 2 bases at J, leaving 13 bases unmatched. The CDR3 totals 18 residues. Germline V gene sequence: CDR1 LNHDA, CDR2 SQIVND (reference sequence). The CDR3 coding sequence is TGTGCCAGTAGTATAGGGACAGGGAGAGGTATGCGCACCTACGAGCAGTACTTC. Its protein product is CASSIGTGRGMRTYEQYF. The whole variable domain, filled in from reference TRBV19 and TRBJ2-7, reads DGGITQSPKYLFRKEGQNVTLSCEQNLNHDAMYWYRQDPGQGLRLIYYSQIVNDFQKGDIAEGYSVSREKKESFPLTVTSAQKNPTAFYLCASSIGTGRGMRTYEQYFGPGTRLTVT.

V gene TRBV6-1 combines with J gene TRBJ1-1, with 7 bases fitting TRBD1. J gave up 4 bases and V 4 bases, and 3 bases lay outside the gene matches. The CDR3 totals 13 residues. The germline gives CDR1 MNHNS, CDR2 SASEGT. The CDR3 is CASSGQGFTEAFF. As DNA, the CDR3 is TGTGCCAGCAGTGGACAGGGTTTCACTGAAGCTTTCTTT.